The present TCR beta chain was sequenced within a study of neoadjuvant anti-PD-1 for oral cavity cancer. For the study at large: Patients without progression received a fourth nivolumab dose around day 43, then surgical resection on days 50-56.

Time point reported: after neoadjuvant nivolumab, at surgical resection. Study-wide results and caveats: With a few patients per group, TCR findings need larger cohorts. Higher pretreatment blood Treg/Th17 ratios correlated with higher pretreatment blood and lower post-treatment tumor TCRbeta clonality.

CDR1 and CDR2 from the germline V gene are WSHSY and SAAADI. V lost 2 bases to trimming and J lost 3 bases, with 8 bases between them. CDR3 length equals 13 residues. By its share, this clone is medium-sized (0.01 to 0.1%). Its antigen remains unidentified. Blood libraries mostly used roughly 500 ng genomic DNA, six replicates each. TCRdb's copy holds only in-frame clones and misses some; the assay was immunoSEQ multiplex PCR. The sample contains tens of thousands of clones, approximately 80% of which appear only once. This sequence originates from a person aged 35-79 years with oral cavity squamous cell carcinoma. The V and J genes are TRBV10-2 and TRBJ2-7, with unresolved D. Sample: PBMCs, taken after nivolumab (anti-PD-1) treatment. The CDR3 spells CASSENDGYEQYF. Written as DNA, the CDR3 is TGCGCCAGCAGTGAGAACGACGGCTACGAGCAGTACTTC.